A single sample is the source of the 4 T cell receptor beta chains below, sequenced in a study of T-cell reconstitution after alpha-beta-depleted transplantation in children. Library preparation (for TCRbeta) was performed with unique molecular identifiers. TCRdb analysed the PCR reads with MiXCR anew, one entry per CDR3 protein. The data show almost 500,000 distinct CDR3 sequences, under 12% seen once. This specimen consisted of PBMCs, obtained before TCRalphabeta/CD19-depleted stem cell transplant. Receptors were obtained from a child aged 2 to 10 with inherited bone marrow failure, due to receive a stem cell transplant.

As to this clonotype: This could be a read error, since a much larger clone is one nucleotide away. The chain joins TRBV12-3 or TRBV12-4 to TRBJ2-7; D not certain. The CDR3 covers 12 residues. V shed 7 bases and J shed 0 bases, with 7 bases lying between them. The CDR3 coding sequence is TGTGCCAGCAAATCGGTCTCCTACGAGCAGTACTTC. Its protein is CASKSVSYEQYF.

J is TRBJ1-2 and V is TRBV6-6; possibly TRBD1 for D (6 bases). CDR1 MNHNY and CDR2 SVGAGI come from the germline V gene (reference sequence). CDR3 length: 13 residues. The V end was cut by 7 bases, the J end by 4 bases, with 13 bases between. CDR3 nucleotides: TGTGCCAGCACCCCTGGACAGTTCTATGGCTACACCTTC. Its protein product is CASTPGQFYGYTF.

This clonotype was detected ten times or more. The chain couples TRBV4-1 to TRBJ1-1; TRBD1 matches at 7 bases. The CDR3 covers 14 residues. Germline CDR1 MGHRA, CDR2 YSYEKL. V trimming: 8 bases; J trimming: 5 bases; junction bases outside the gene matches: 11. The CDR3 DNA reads TGCGCCAGCCGTCTCCCGGGACAGCGAACTGAAGCTTTCTTT. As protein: CASRLPGQRTEAFF.

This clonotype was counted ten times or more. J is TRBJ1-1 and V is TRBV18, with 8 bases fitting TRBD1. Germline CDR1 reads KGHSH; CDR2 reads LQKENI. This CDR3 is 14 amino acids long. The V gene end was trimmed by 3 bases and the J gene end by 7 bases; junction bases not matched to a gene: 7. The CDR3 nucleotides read TGTGCCAGCTCACCCGCCAGGGGGCTTTTTGAAGCTTTCTTT. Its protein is CASSPARGLFEAFF.